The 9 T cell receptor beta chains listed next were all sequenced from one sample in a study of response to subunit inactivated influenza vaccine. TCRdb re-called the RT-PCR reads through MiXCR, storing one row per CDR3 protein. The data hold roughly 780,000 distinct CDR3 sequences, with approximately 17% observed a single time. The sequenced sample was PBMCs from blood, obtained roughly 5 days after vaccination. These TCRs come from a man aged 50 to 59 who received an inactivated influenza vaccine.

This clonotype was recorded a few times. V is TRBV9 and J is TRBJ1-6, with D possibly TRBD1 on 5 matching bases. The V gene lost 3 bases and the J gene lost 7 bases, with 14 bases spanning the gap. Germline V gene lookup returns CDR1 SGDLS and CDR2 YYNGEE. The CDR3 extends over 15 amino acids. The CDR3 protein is CASSAGGPGNSPLHF. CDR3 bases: TGTGCCAGCAGCGCGGGGGGACCGGGGAATTCACCCCTCCACTTT.

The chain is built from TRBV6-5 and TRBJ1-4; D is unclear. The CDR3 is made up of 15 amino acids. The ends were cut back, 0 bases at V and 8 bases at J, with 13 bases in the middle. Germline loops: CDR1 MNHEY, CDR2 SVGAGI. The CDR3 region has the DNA TGTGCCAGCAGTTACTCGAATGGGGTGTTGGAAAAACTGTTTTTT. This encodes CASSYSNGVLEKLFF.

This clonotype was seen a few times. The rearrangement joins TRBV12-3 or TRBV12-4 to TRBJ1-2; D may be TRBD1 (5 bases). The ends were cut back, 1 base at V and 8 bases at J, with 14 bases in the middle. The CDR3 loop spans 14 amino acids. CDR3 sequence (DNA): TGTGCCAGCAGTTTAGTAACGGGCAGGGACGGCTACACCTTC. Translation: CASSLVTGRDGYTF.

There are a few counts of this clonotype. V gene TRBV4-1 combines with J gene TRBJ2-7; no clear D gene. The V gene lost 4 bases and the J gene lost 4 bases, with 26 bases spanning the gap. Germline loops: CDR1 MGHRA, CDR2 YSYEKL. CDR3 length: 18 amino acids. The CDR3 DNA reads TGCGCCAGCAGCCCACCGGGCCGTCCAGGCGAAGTTTCTTACGAGCAGTACTTC. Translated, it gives CASSPPGRPGEVSYEQYF.

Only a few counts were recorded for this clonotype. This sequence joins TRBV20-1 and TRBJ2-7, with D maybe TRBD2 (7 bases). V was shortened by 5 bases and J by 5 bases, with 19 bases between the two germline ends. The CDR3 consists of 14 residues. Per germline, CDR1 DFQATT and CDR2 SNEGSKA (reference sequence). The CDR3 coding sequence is TGCAGTGCTCTGACAGGACTAGGAGTCAACGAGCAGTACTTC. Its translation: CSALTGLGVNEQYF.

This CDR3 reads CASSVTAGGRRGTDTQYF. The CDR3 DNA follows: TGTGCCAGCAGCGTTACCGCGGGGGGCAGGAGGGGCACAGATACGCAGTATTTT. The rearrangement uses TRBV9 and TRBJ2-3; 8 nucleotides match TRBD2. Germline V gives CDR1 SGDLS, CDR2 YYNGEE. The CDR3 has 18 residues. Trimming took 2 bases from V and 1 from J; bases not matched to a gene: 12.

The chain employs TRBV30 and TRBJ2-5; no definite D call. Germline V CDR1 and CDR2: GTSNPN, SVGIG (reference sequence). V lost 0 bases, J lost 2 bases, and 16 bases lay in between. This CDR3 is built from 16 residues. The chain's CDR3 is CAWSVNPGHQQETQYF. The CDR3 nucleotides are TGTGCCTGGAGTGTTAACCCGGGCCACCAGCAAGAGACCCAGTACTTC.

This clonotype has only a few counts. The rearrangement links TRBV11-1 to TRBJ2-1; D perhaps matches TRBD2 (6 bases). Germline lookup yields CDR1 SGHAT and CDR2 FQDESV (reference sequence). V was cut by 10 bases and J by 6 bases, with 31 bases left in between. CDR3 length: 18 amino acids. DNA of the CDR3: TGTGCCACTACCCTCCCCCGGGAGCGGTCCCCCCTTCGCAATGAGCAGTTCTTC. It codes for CATTLPRERSPLRNEQFF.

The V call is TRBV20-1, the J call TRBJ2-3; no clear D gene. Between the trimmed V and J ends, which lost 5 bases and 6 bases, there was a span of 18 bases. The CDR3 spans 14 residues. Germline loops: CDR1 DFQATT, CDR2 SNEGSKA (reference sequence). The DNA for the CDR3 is TGCAGTGCTCCGAAACCCTACCCCGCGGATACGCAGTATTTT. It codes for CSAPKPYPADTQYF.